The present TCR beta chain was sequenced within a study of CD8 T cells in ankylosing spondylitis. General study findings and limits: Within ankylosing spondylitis blood, a TCR beta motif made up of under 10 highly homologous variants appeared to be characteristic. Disease-linked clones displayed a CD8+ phenotype and appeared relatively rarely in peripheral blood. There were earlier reports of some motif variants in reactive arthritis synovial fluid and blood.

This CDR3 is 14 amino acids long. The V and J ends lost 4 bases and 5 bases, in that order; junction bases with no gene match: 6. The germline gives CDR1 DFQATT, CDR2 SNEGSKA (reference sequence). Concerning this clonotype itself: Its target is unknown.

As the method for making TCR beta libraries, quantitative 5'-RACE with molecular barcodes was used. Via MiXCR, TCRdb re-called the 5' RACE reads, giving one row per CDR3 protein. The data hold about 450,000 distinct CDR3 sequences, with 20% to 30% observed a single time. The sequencing input was blood, either unsorted or a sorted T cell fraction (not recorded which). V usage is TRBV20-1 and J usage is TRBJ2-1; 9 nucleotides agree with TRBD1. The clonotype was recovered from a male donor with ankylosing spondylitis. The CDR3: CSATQGAIDNEQFF. In nucleotides, the CDR3 is TGCAGTGCTACACAGGGGGCGATCGACAATGAGCAGTTCTTC.